These T cell receptor beta chains were read from a single sample in a study of T cell repertoires in cytomegalovirus infection. MiXCR, run by TCRdb on the reads, gives a single entry per CDR3 protein. In the table there are roughly 760,000 distinct CDR3 sequences, 35% to 45% of which are singletons. The sample consisted of PBMCs. Source of these receptors: a human donor in good health (CMV status not recorded). Some clones in this sample may be carry-over from other donors' samples. CDR3s include the opening cysteine and the closing phenylalanine or tryptophan. The order of the fields is D gene, J gene, V gene, clone size, CDR3 protein, CDR3 DNA. A D gene is named only where the DNA matches it firmly. Where a row states a size, it is once, few, many or the class of an expanded clone; other rows omit it.

. | TRBJ2-5 | TRBV6-1 | . | CASSLQLPETQYF | TGTGCCAGCAGTTTACAGCTCCCGGAGACCCAGTACTTC
. | TRBJ2-5 | TRBV7-2 | few | CASSLALGPAETQYF | TGTGCCAGCAGCCTAGCGTTGGGTCCGGCGGAGACCCAGTACTTC
. | TRBJ2-7 | TRBV7-8 | few | CASSPGTVTYEQYF | TGTGCCAGCAGCCCTGGGACGGTCACCTACGAGCAGTACTTC
. | TRBJ2-1 | TRBV5-1 | . | CASSSLPNNEQFF | TGCGCCAGCAGCTCCCTCCCGAATAATGAGCAGTTCTTC
. | TRBJ1-4 | TRBV7-6 | . | CASSLLGGRNEKLFF | TGTGCCAGCAGCTTATTGGGGGGGCGTAATGAAAAACTGTTTTTT
. | TRBJ2-1 | TRBV19 | few | CASKPGTAYNEQFF | TGTGCCAGTAAGCCCGGGACGGCTTACAATGAGCAGTTCTTC
TRBD1 | TRBJ1-1 | TRBV28 | few | CASSSPTGGNTEAFF | TGTGCCAGCAGTTCCCCGACAGGGGGAAACACTGAAGCTTTCTTT
TRBD1 | TRBJ1-4 | TRBV23-1 | . | CASSRQTGRGEKLFF | TGCGCCAGCAGTCGTCAGACAGGGAGGGGCGAAAAACTGTTTTTT
. | TRBJ2-5 | TRBV7-6 | . | CASSPIPETQYF | TGTGCCAGCAGCCCCATCCCAGAGACCCAGTACTTC
TRBD2 | TRBJ2-3 | TRBV7-2 | many | CASGLAAELTDTQYF | TGTGCCAGCGGACTAGCGGCCGAACTCACAGATACGCAGTATTTT
. | TRBJ1-2 | TRBV12-3/TRBV12-4 | . | CASRRSRNYGYTF | TGTGCCAGCAGGCGTAGTCGAAACTATGGCTACACCTTC
. | TRBJ1-1 | TRBV7-9 | . | CASSRAVQGTEAFF | TGTGCCAGTTCCCGGGCGGTTCAAGGGACTGAAGCTTTCTTT
. | TRBJ2-6 | TRBV7-2 | many | CASSLVARGGPGANVLTF | TGTGCCAGCAGCTTAGTGGCTCGCGGGGGCCCTGGGGCCAACGTCCTGACTTTC
. | TRBJ2-7 | TRBV5-6 | few | CASSLGAHSYEQYF | TGTGCCAGCAGCTTAGGGGCCCACTCCTACGAGCAGTACTTC
. | TRBJ2-5 | TRBV4-1 | few | CASSLYTDEETQYF | TGCGCCAGCAGCCTTTACACGGACGAGGAGACCCAGTACTTC
. | TRBJ2-7 | TRBV7-2 | . | CASSLWVLYEQYF | TGTGCCAGCAGCCTCTGGGTTCTCTACGAGCAGTACTTC
. | TRBJ2-5 | TRBV7-2 | few | CASTLGGGGGETQYF | TGTGCCAGCACCCTCGGAGGGGGGGGCGGGGAGACCCAGTACTTC
TRBD2 | TRBJ2-2 | TRBV6-1 | . | CAISEGLAGRELFF | TGTGCCATCAGTGAGGGACTAGCGGGGCGGGAGCTGTTTTTT
TRBD1 | TRBJ1-1 | TRBV6-5 | few | CASTGQGDTEAFF | TGTGCCAGCACAGGACAGGGGGACACTGAAGCTTTCTTT
. | TRBJ1-5 | TRBV7-2 | many | CASSPAPGQLNQPQHF | TGTGCCAGCAGCCCGGCCCCTGGACAGCTCAATCAGCCCCAGCATTTT
. | TRBJ1-4 | TRBV6-5 | many | CASSYLYRDEKLFF | TGTGCCAGCAGTTACCTGTACAGGGATGAAAAACTGTTTTTT
. | TRBJ1-6 | TRBV6-1 | few | CASSFDRNNSPLHF | TGTGCCAGCAGTTTCGACAGAAATAATTCACCCCTCCACTTT
. | TRBJ2-5 | TRBV10-3 | few | CAISGAGEETQYF | TGTGCCATCAGTGGGGCAGGGGAAGAGACCCAGTACTTC
TRBD1 | TRBJ1-6 | TRBV5-1 | . | CASSSDRPHNSPLHF | TGCGCCAGCAGTTCGGACAGGCCTCATAATTCACCCCTCCACTTT
TRBD1 | TRBJ1-2 | TRBV12-3/TRBV12-4 | . | CASRPGMGTAPYGYTF | TGTGCCAGCAGACCAGGTATGGGGACAGCGCCCTATGGCTACACCTTC
TRBD2 | TRBJ2-3 | TRBV4-2 | . | CASSQEGPVGGRAISTDTQYF | TGTGCCAGCAGCCAAGAAGGACCAGTAGGCGGGAGGGCCATTAGCACAGATACGCAGTATTTT
. | TRBJ1-5 | TRBV18 | . | CASSPSMGTLGDQPQHF | TGTGCCAGCTCACCGAGTATGGGGACCTTAGGCGATCAGCCCCAGCATTTT
. | TRBJ1-4 | TRBV5-1 | . | CASSPPGTMGEKLFF | TGCGCCAGCAGCCCACCCGGGACAATGGGTGAAAAACTGTTTTTT
. | TRBJ2-2 | TRBV7-2 | many | CASSLRWARRSGELFF | TGTGCCAGCAGCCTCAGGTGGGCCAGGAGGTCCGGGGAGCTGTTTTTT
. | TRBJ2-5 | TRBV27 | few | CASSLGRGGTQYF | TGTGCCAGCAGTTTAGGCAGGGGTGGGACCCAGTACTTC